This TCR beta chain was sequenced for a study of T-cell memory formation after mild COVID-19 (dated by TCRdb to about 2021). Regarding the study in general: TCR sequence clusters from the two donors were found to be largely donor specific. In a couple of donors, T-cell clones that expanded and contracted after mild COVID-19 were followed by sequencing TCRalpha and TCRbeta repertoires longitudinally. Two young, previously healthy adult volunteers made up the cohort, one male and one female. Overall study results and their limits: From day 15 to 85, contracting clones showed balanced CD4/CD8 phenotypes, whereas a second wave of clones that expanded from day 15 to 37 leaned towards CD4+. SARS-CoV-2 specificity was not confirmed for the second-wave clones peaking on day 37. Some responding clones were detected in pre-infection memory, which suggested that pre-existing cross-reactive memory T cells had joined the SARS-CoV-2 response. Only two mild cases were covered by the study, and larger cohorts that include severe cases with pre-infection samples were considered necessary. Contracting CD4+ clones were located mainly in the CM and EM memory subsets, whereas CD8+ clones were found to be enriched in EMRA.

PBMCs were isolated by Ficoll-Paque density gradient centrifugation. Turning to this clonotype: Its antigen is unknown. Base qualities are not recorded, but no much larger clone differs from it by a single base.

The sequencing machine was an Illumina NovaSeq 6000. TCRalpha and TCRbeta cDNA libraries were constructed by 5'RACE with constant-segment primers, with sample barcodes and unique molecular identifiers being introduced. RNA was extracted from every sample with Trizol reagent. The libraries were amplified in two PCR steps, and the second step added a second sample barcode and Illumina TruSeq adapters. Libraries were sequenced on an Illumina NovaSeq with 2 x 150 bp paired-end reads. Under the source paper's analysis protocol: With migec v1.2.7, reads were demultiplexed and then collapsed into UMI-guided consensus sequences. With mixcr v2.1.11, UMI consensuses were aligned to TRA and TRB V and J templates and assembled into clonotypes. A clonotype was counted as expanded or contracted only when both edgeR and NoisET called the clonotype significant, with the noise models trained on biological replicates. For edgeR calls, the cutoffs were a false discovery rate-adjusted p below 0.01 and a log2 fold-change threshold of 1. As an exploratory analysis of dynamics, PCA with hierarchical clustering was applied to max-normalized trajectories of the 1000 most abundant clonotypes. Each responding clone was given a CD4 or CD8 phenotype based on the CD4+ and CD8+ repertoires, which had been sequenced separately. Through fastp at Q25 and MiXCR, TCRdb rebuilt clones from the public reads, retaining in-frame beta chains. Each entry is one CDR3 protein sequence, shown with its most common DNA and genes. TCRdb's processing, not the authors' own work, is the source of the V and J calls. The sample contains around 200,000 distinct CDR3 sequences, under 12% of them found a single time. The top ten hold approximately 2.8% of the sample.

This clonotype originated in a man between 18 and 35 years old who had mild COVID-19 (a few samples of this study predate the infection). The sample titles of this study are shuffled in the database, so cell type and time point are left out; the donor was told from shared clones. The material sequenced was PBMCs or a T cell subset sorted from them (not recorded which).

The sequence in DNA is TGTGCTAGTGGTTCACAGGGTATCACAGATACGCAGTATTTT. It specifies CASGSQGITDTQYF. In this chain, TRBV12-5 is recombined with TRBJ2-3; TRBD1 is a possible D gene, resting on 6 matching bases. Inclusive of the bounding cysteine and phenylalanine, the CDR3 is 14 residues long. Only the CDR3 region is kept as DNA, spanning 42 bases read in frame from base 1. CDR1 LGHNT and CDR2 FRNRAP are derived from the germline V gene. The junction shows trimming of 4 bases on V and 2 bases on J, plus 10 bases between the germline ends. Joined to the reference TRBV12-5 and TRBJ2-3 proteins, this CDR3 gives the full variable domain: DARVTQTPRHKVTEMGQEVTMRCQPILGHNTVFWYRQTMMQGLELLAYFRNRAPLDDSGMPKDRFSAEMPDATLATLKIQPSEPRDSAVYFCASGSQGITDTQYFGPGTRLTVL.